This TCR beta chain stems from a study of blood T cell repertoires in COVID-19. Study information: Recovered participants had two consecutive negative NP/OP PCR tests, healthcare professional clearance, or symptom resolution.

This CDR3 comprises 16 residues. Germline V gene lookup returns CDR1 MGHRA and CDR2 YSYEKL. V was shortened by 1 base and J by 4 bases, with 11 bases between the two germline ends. Measured with immunoSEQ multiplex PCR; TCRdb has only the in-frame clones, and not every one. The sample includes more than 200,000 clones, around 87% of them seen just once. This clonotype was obtained from a man younger than 40 in a cohort exposed to, infected with or recovered from COVID-19 (not recorded which). The chain combines TRBV4-1 with TRBJ2-6; perhaps TRBD1 as D (5 bases). The sample was PBMCs or T cells enriched from blood (not recorded which). The CDR3 nucleotides are TGCGCCAGCAGCCAAGCAGGGCTGGGAGGGGCCAACGTCCTGACTTTC. It specifies CASSQAGLGGANVLTF.